This TCR beta chain was profiled in a study of blood T cell repertoires in COVID-19. In the study overall: COVID-19 samples collected from the United States, Italy and Spain covered acute and convalescent phases.

TCRdb's table, derived via immunoSEQ multiplex PCR, lists solely in-frame clones and lacks some. The sample consists of roughly 250,000 clones, about 85% of them appearing once. Trimming cost V 4 bases and J 6 bases; bases outside gene matches: 12. Germline V gene data show CDR1 as SGHNT and CDR2 as YYREEE (reference sequence). CDR3 size: 15 residues. During active infection, Seattle patients enrolled and were then monitored through disease. The clonotype originates from a human donor with COVID-19, enrolled during active disease. The donor label of this sample is uncertain. This sequence joins TRBV5-4 and TRBJ2-7, with TRBD1 matching 8 bases. Sequencing was done on a sample of peripheral blood. This CDR3 reads CASSPMTGVTREQYF. In DNA form, the CDR3 reads TGTGCCAGCAGCCCGATGACAGGGGTGACACGCGAGCAGTACTTC.